This T cell receptor (beta chain) was documented in a study of blood T cell repertoires in COVID-19. Enrolled through a virtual design, the participants were between roughly 18 and 89 years of age and came from roughly 22 US areas. Authors' analysis steps: Reference gene primers were amplified, and this amplification served to estimate nucleated cell counts. Produced via immunoSEQ multiplex PCR; TCRdb's table is partial and in-frame only. The DNA gave D and trimming, while V, J and clone size come from that table. This table has approximately 220,000 clones, 75% to 90% appearing once. The sequence was collected from a woman aged 35 to 49 with acute COVID-19. Sequenced: PBMCs or T cells enriched from blood (not recorded which).

The CDR3 nucleotides are TGCAGCGTTGTACAGGGTAGCACAGCTAACTATGGCTACACCTTC. Protein sequence: CSVVQGSTANYGYTF. V gene TRBV29-1 combines with J gene TRBJ1-2; a weak D match, TRBD1 (6 bases). From germline, CDR1 is SQVTM and CDR2 ANQGSEA. The CDR3 runs to 15 residues. V was cut by 4 bases and J by 0 bases, with 15 bases left in between. Variable domain in full (rest from reference TRBV29-1 and TRBJ1-2): SAVISQKPSRDICQRGTSLTIQCQVDSQVTMMFWYRQQPGQSLTLIATANQGSEATYESGFVIDKFPISRPNLTFSTLTVSNMSPEDSSIYLCSVVQGSTANYGYTFGSGTRLTVV.